This entry is about one TCR beta chain. Its specificity is not known. The data are from a study of shared clonotypes between healthy human individuals. General study points: Non-shared clonotypes had lower generation probabilities than clonotypes shared by all four sorted-subset donors. Of the naive CD4 clonotypes, around 4.9% were shared across a handful of donors.

Genomic DNA of every subset was divided equally among multiple immunoSEQ plates. The table came from immunoSEQ multiplex PCR; TCRdb's copy has only in-frame clones and leaves some out. The sample consists of about 550,000 clones, around 95% of them appearing once. CD45RO-negative CD8 cells positively selected for CCR7 made up the naive population, which excluded terminally differentiated effector memory CD45RA+ cells. The CDR3 contains 14 residues. This chain links TRBV21-1 with TRBJ2-7. TRBV21-1 is listed as a pseudogene. This receptor was obtained from a woman aged 25 to 39 in good health. Sequencing input: naive CD8+ T cells sorted from blood. CDR3 sequence reads: CATARGEPAYEQYF. As DNA, the CDR3 is TGTGCCACCGCGAGGGGGGAGCCTGCGTACGAGCAGTACTTC.